Below are 30 T cell receptor beta chains sequenced from a single sample in a study of cytomegalovirus exposure and HLA in healthy donors. Vbeta (60) and Jbeta (13) primers were used in the PCR. Repertoires were generated with immunoSEQ multiplex PCR, while TCRdb's copy carries only in-frame clones and drops some. The sample contains around 150,000 clones, roughly 86% of which appear only once. Material: PBMCs. The receptor source for this set is a middle-aged woman in good health and CMV-seronegative.

The CDR3 loop reads CASSLSGLGSGELFF. DNA of the CDR3: TGTGCCAGCAGCTTGTCTGGACTGGGGAGCGGGGAGCTGTTTTTT. The V gene is TRBV5-8, the J gene TRBJ2-2; D is perhaps TRBD2 (5 bases). The germline V gene encodes CDR1 SGHTS and CDR2 YDEGEE. The CDR3 length is 15 residues. Trimming removed 1 base at V and 7 bases at J, with 14 bases between.

The chain carries TRBV7-9 and TRBJ2-7; the match to TRBD2 covers 7 bases. The CDR3 runs to 15 residues. Germline CDR1 is SEHNR and CDR2 is FQNEAQ (reference sequence). V dropped 5 bases and J dropped 3; count of bases not matched to a gene: 10. CDR3 sequence (DNA): TGTGCCAGCAGCCCTTCCTGGCCGGGGGGCTACGAGCAGTACTTC. It is translated as CASSPSWPGGYEQYF.

This chain uses TRBV7-9 with TRBJ2-5; TRBD1 matches at 7 bases. Looked up from germline, CDR1 is SEHNR and CDR2 is FQNEAQ (reference sequence). V lost 5 bases, J lost 5 bases, and 11 bases stayed unmatched. The CDR3 totals 15 residues. CDR3 protein: CASSRGLTGRETQYF. DNA of the CDR3: TGTGCCAGCAGCAGGGGGCTGACTGGCCGGGAGACCCAGTACTTC.

The V and J genes are TRBV11-3 and TRBJ1-1; 10 nucleotides agree with TRBD1. The CDR3 runs to 18 residues. V dropped 0 bases and J dropped 1; count of bases not matched to a gene: 8. Germline V gives CDR1 SGHNT, CDR2 YENEEA. CDR3 loop: CASSLDGRRQGANTEAFF. In DNA form, the CDR3 reads TGTGCCAGCAGCTTAGACGGACGTAGACAGGGGGCGAACACTGAAGCTTTCTTT.

CDR3 DNA sequence: TGTGCCAGCAGCCCCCGGACAGGAGCCTACGAGCAGTACTTC. Translation: CASSPRTGAYEQYF. The rearrangement joins TRBV7-9 to TRBJ2-7, with TRBD1 identical over 7 bases. The CDR3 length is 14 residues. Looked up from germline, CDR1 is SEHNR and CDR2 is FQNEAQ (reference sequence). After removal of 5 bases from V and 2 bases from J, the junction contained 6 bases not matched to a gene.

The chain employs TRBV13 and TRBJ1-5; no clear D. V lost 2 bases, J lost 5 bases, and 13 bases lay in between. This CDR3 has 15 residues. The germline V gene has CDR1 PRHDT and CDR2 FYEKMQ (reference sequence). For the CDR3, the DNA is TGTGCCAGCAGCTTAAAGTACGGTGGAGATCAGCCCCAGCATTTT. Protein sequence: CASSLKYGGDQPQHF. The full variable domain, with the rest looked up from reference TRBV13 and TRBJ1-5, is AAGVIQSPRHLIKEKRETATLKCYPIPRHDTVYWYQQGPGQDPQFLISFYEKMQSDKGSIPDRFSAQQFSDYHSELNMSSLELGDSALYFCASSLKYGGDQPQHFGDGTRLSIL.

This clone has a handful of counts. The chain couples TRBV6-5 to TRBJ2-7, with 7 positions matching TRBD2. This CDR3 is 15 amino acids long. The V gene's germline CDR1 is MNHEY and CDR2 SVGAGI. J gave up 4 bases and V 0 bases, and 6 bases lay outside the gene matches. CDR3 region: CASSYSSGLGYEQYF. In nucleotides, the CDR3 is TGTGCCAGCAGTTACTCTAGCGGGCTTGGATACGAGCAGTACTTC.

The chain uses TRBV28 and TRBJ2-5; TRBD2 matches at 10 bases. With V trimmed by 2 bases and J by 1 base, 7 bases remained unmatched. Looked up from germline, CDR1 is MDHEN and CDR2 is SYDVKM. The CDR3 sequence is 17 residues long. Here the CDR3 reads CASSLRSLAGTQETQYF. Written as DNA, the CDR3 is TGTGCCAGCAGTTTAAGGTCACTAGCGGGGACCCAAGAGACCCAGTACTTC.

DNA of the CDR3: TGCGCCAGCAGCCTCCTAGAGGATTCACCCCTCCACTTT. Protein: CASSLLEDSPLHF. The rearrangement links TRBV4-1 to TRBJ1-6; D gene uncertain. The germline gives CDR1 MGHRA, CDR2 YSYEKL. Trimming cost V 4 bases and J 8 bases, with 9 bases left between them. This CDR3 spans 13 amino acids.

The chain employs TRBV19 and TRBJ2-1; D perhaps matches TRBD2 (5 bases). V was shortened by 5 bases and J by 4 bases, with 18 bases between the two germline ends. Germline loops: CDR1 LNHDA, CDR2 SQIVND (reference sequence). CDR3 length: 16 amino acids. CDR3 residues: CASSSPGSERYNEQFF. DNA of the CDR3: TGTGCCAGTAGTTCCCCGGGGTCTGAACGGTACAATGAGCAGTTCTTC.

The gene calls are TRBV11-2 and TRBJ1-1; D gene uncertain. Per germline, CDR1 SGHAT and CDR2 FQNNGV. Trimming shortened V by 5 bases and J by 3 bases, and 4 bases separated the two germline ends. The CDR3 spans 11 residues. As DNA, the CDR3 is TGTGCCAGCAGCGTATACACTGAAGCTTTCTTT. Translation: CASSVYTEAFF.

The chain carries TRBV7-9 and TRBJ1-4; TRBD1 is a possible D gene (6 bases). The CDR3 length is 12 residues. The germline V gene encodes CDR1 SEHNR and CDR2 FQNEAQ (reference sequence). Trimming stripped 3 bases from V and 8 bases from J, with 7 bases between. The chain's CDR3 is CASSFTGEKLFF. CDR3 sequence (DNA): TGTGCCAGCAGCTTTACAGGGGAAAAACTGTTTTTT.

This chain joins TRBV5-1 and TRBJ1-4, with D possibly being TRBD1 (6 bases). Germline assignment: CDR1 SGHRS and CDR2 YFSETQ. The CDR3 loop spans 15 amino acids. Between the trimmed V and J ends, which lost 4 bases and 5 bases, there was a span of 15 bases. The CDR3 loop is CASSPQGQPNEKLFF. CDR3 in DNA: TGCGCCAGCAGCCCGCAGGGGCAGCCGAATGAAAAACTGTTTTTT.

This chain uses TRBV19 with TRBJ2-1; TRBD2 agrees at 13 bases. Germline V lookup: CDR1 LNHDA, CDR2 SQIVND (reference sequence). V shed 4 bases and J 6 bases; nucleotides not matched to a gene: 6. The CDR3 is made up of 16 amino acids. This CDR3 reads CASSTLRLAGGNEQFF. The CDR3 DNA reads TGTGCCAGTAGTACCCTTAGACTAGCGGGAGGCAATGAGCAGTTCTTC.

V gene TRBV5-1 combines with J gene TRBJ2-5; 7 bases match TRBD1. Germline trimming cut 0 bases from V and 4 bases from J; bases unmatched to any gene: 6. The germline V gene encodes CDR1 SGHRS and CDR2 YFSETQ. This CDR3 contains 15 residues. This CDR3 reads CASSLGAPGGETQYF. For the CDR3, the DNA is TGCGCCAGCAGCTTGGGGGCCCCAGGGGGAGAGACCCAGTACTTC.

The V and J genes are TRBV27 and TRBJ1-1; D may be TRBD1 (6 bases). Trimming pared 10 bases from V and 4 bases from J, leaving 13 bases between. The germline gives CDR1 MNHEY, CDR2 SMNVEV (reference sequence). The CDR3 sequence is 12 residues long. CDR3 loop: CAIGGAGTEAFF. The CDR3 DNA sequence: TGTGCCATCGGGGGGGCCGGCACTGAAGCTTTCTTT.

The chain recombines TRBV4-3 with TRBJ2-7; the D gene is possibly TRBD2 (5 bases). Trimming removed 5 bases at V and 2 bases at J, with 13 bases between. Germline CDR1 LGHNA, CDR2 YSLEER. This CDR3 has 14 residues. The CDR3: CASSVESGPYEQYF. CDR3 nucleotides: TGCGCCAGCAGCGTCGAAAGCGGACCCTACGAGCAGTACTTC.

The J gene is TRBJ1-6, the V gene TRBV6-5; tentative D call: TRBD1 (6 bases). The CDR3 is made up of 15 amino acids. Trimming took off 4 bases at V and 3 bases at J, with 10 bases between the two ends. Germline V CDR1 and CDR2: MNHEY, SVGAGI. In DNA, the CDR3 is TGTGCCAGCAGTTCAGGACAGCTCTATAATTCACCCCTCCACTTT. Its protein is CASSSGQLYNSPLHF.

The rearrangement uses TRBV7-9 and TRBJ1-5; D is unresolved. Trimming took off 5 bases at V and 4 bases at J, with 9 bases between the two ends. CDR1 and CDR2 from the germline V gene are SEHNR and FQNEAQ (reference sequence). The CDR3 spans 13 residues. CDR3 in amino acids: CASSLGPNQPQHF. The CDR3 nucleotides read TGTGCCAGCAGCCTAGGTCCTAATCAGCCCCAGCATTTT.

The chain couples TRBV11-1 to TRBJ2-7, with D possibly being TRBD1 (6 bases). Germline V CDR1 and CDR2: SGHAT, FQDESV (reference sequence). With 3 bases removed from V and 3 bases from J, the gap between germline ends came to 15 bases. The CDR3 covers 15 residues. The CDR3 spells CASSFAGTRSYEQYF. The CDR3 bases are TGTGCCAGCAGCTTCGCCGGGACAAGAAGCTACGAGCAGTACTTC.

V usage is TRBV9 and J usage is TRBJ2-1; 10 nucleotides line up with TRBD2. Germline V gene sequence: CDR1 SGDLS, CDR2 YYNGEE. V lost 6 bases and J lost 0; bases outside the gene matches: 9. The CDR3 totals 17 residues. This CDR3 is CASNHQGLASSYNEQFF. For the CDR3, the DNA is TGTGCCAGCAACCACCAGGGACTAGCGAGCTCCTACAATGAGCAGTTCTTC.

This clone was observed a few times. The J gene is TRBJ2-7, the V gene TRBV6-5; 11 bases fit TRBD2. The germline CDR1 and CDR2 sequences are MNHEY and SVGAGI. V shed 0 bases, J shed 3 bases, and the junction held 4 bases outside the gene matches. This CDR3 comprises 16 residues. The CDR3, as DNA: TGTGCCAGCAGTTACTCGAGTCTAGCGGGGGGCTACGAGCAGTACTTC. The encoded protein is CASSYSSLAGGYEQYF.

The chain joins TRBV4-2 to TRBJ2-3, with a tentative D call TRBD2 (7 bases). The V end lost 4 bases, the J end lost 5 bases, and 16 bases lay between the germline ends. CDR1 LGHNA and CDR2 YNFKEQ come from the germline V gene. The CDR3 sequence is 15 residues long. This CDR3 is CASSPAGGREDTQYF. The CDR3 DNA is TGTGCCAGCAGCCCCGCCGGGGGGCGCGAAGATACGCAGTATTTT.

The chain recombines TRBV5-8 with TRBJ1-2, with TRBD1 matching over 9 bases. The CDR3 has 14 amino acids. Germline lookup yields CDR1 SGHTS and CDR2 YDEGEE. V lost 4 bases to trimming and J lost 4 bases; unmatched junction nucleotides: 5. CDR3 region: CASSTGGLVYGYTF. CDR3 DNA sequence: TGTGCCAGCAGCACAGGGGGCTTGGTCTATGGCTACACCTTC.

This clone has more than one count but fewer than ten. V usage is TRBV6-5 and J usage is TRBJ1-1; D uncertain. This CDR3 contains 13 residues. Germline CDR1 reads MNHEY; CDR2 reads SVGAGI. Trimming took 7 bases from V and 0 from J, leaving 9 bases between them. The CDR3 coding sequence is TGTGCCAGCACCCTGACTTTGAACACTGAAGCTTTCTTT. Translated: CASTLTLNTEAFF.

This clone was observed a single time. The gene calls are TRBV9 and TRBJ2-3; possible D gene TRBD2, 5 bases. V shed 3 bases and J shed 2 bases, with 10 bases lying between them. CDR3 length: 14 residues. Germline V CDR1 and CDR2: SGDLS, YYNGEE. Here the CDR3 reads CASSESGNTDTQYF. The CDR3, as DNA: TGTGCCAGCAGCGAAAGCGGTAACACAGATACGCAGTATTTT.

This clone was seen only a few times. The chain recombines TRBV5-1 with TRBJ2-2; 11 bases fit TRBD1. This CDR3 comprises 15 residues. J lost 4 bases, V lost 4 bases, and 3 bases had no gene match. The germline gives CDR1 SGHRS, CDR2 YFSETQ. CDR3 DNA sequence: TGCGCCAGCAGCAGGACAGGGGGCTTCACCGGGGAGCTGTTTTTT. Its protein product is CASSRTGGFTGELFF.

This clone occurred once. The chain carries TRBV6-5 and TRBJ2-1; D remains unclear. From germline, CDR1 is MNHEY and CDR2 SVGAGI. V dropped 6 bases and J dropped 2 bases, with 11 bases sitting between them. The CDR3 is made up of 14 amino acids. CDR3 bases: TGTGCCAGCAGCGCGGAGCCCGCCTACAATGAGCAGTTCTTC. Its translation: CASSAEPAYNEQFF.

The chain recombines TRBV27 with TRBJ1-2, with 12 positions matching TRBD1. The germline CDR1 and CDR2 sequences are MNHEY and SMNVEV (reference sequence). The trim removed 0 bases at V and 3 bases at J, leaving 5 bases unmatched. CDR3 length equals 17 residues. CDR3 region: CASSLSWDRGRDYGYTF. CDR3 nucleotide sequence: TGTGCCAGCAGTTTATCTTGGGACAGGGGGCGCGACTATGGCTACACCTTC.

The chain carries TRBV7-9 and TRBJ1-1, with D possibly matching TRBD1 (6 bases). Trimming left V 0 bases short and J 6 bases short, with 8 bases between. Germline CDR1 reads SEHNR; CDR2 reads FQNEAQ (reference sequence). The CDR3 length is 13 residues. CDR3 coding DNA: TGTGCCAGCAGCTTAGCACAGGGAGCTGAAGCTTTCTTT. It translates to CASSLAQGAEAFF.